This T cell receptor (beta chain) is drawn from a study of CD8 T cells in Susac syndrome. CDR1 SNHLY and CDR2 FYNNEI come from the germline V gene. The V gene lost 6 bases and the J gene lost 7 bases, with 7 bases spanning the gap. The CDR3 runs 10 residues. The authors carried out high-throughput sequencing of TCR beta. They applied it to CD8+ and CD4+ T cells obtained from blood. Reverse transcription of roughly 0.45 to 1 ug RNA used random hexamers. The CDR3 of TCR beta was amplified by immunoSEQ multiplex PCR across 54 Vbeta and 13 Jbeta. TCRdb itself ran the immunoSEQ multiplex PCR reads through MiXCR, one entry per CDR3 protein. The repertoire has 350,000 to 550,000 distinct CDR3 sequences, more than 70% of them found once; the top ten carry about 0.1%. This clonotype has only one observation.

J is TRBJ2-7 and V is TRBV2; the D is unclear. This clonotype was obtained from a human donor with multiple sclerosis. The sequenced sample consisted of CD8+ T cells from PBMCs. The CDR3 DNA is TGTGCCAGCAGACGTAGGGAGCAGTACTTC. Translated: CASRRREQYF.